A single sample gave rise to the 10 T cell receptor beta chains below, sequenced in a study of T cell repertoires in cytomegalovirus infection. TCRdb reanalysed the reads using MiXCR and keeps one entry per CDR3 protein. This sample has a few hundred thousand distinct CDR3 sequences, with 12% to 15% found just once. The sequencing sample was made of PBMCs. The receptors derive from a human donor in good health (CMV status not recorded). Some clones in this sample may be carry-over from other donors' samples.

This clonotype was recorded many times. The CDR3, as DNA: TGTGCCAGTACCAAACAGGGGATGATCACCGGGGAGCTGTTTTTT. This codes for CASTKQGMITGELFF. This sequence joins TRBV6-1 and TRBJ2-2; 7 bases are a match to TRBD1. This CDR3 spans 15 amino acids. The V segment lost 9 bases and the J segment 4 bases; nucleotides outside the gene matches: 11. Per germline, CDR1 MNHNS and CDR2 SASEGT.

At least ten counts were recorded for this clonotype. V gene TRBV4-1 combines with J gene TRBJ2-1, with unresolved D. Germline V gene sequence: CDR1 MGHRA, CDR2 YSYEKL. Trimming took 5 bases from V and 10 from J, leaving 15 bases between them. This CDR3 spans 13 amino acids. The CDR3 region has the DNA TGCGCCAGCAGCGGAAACTCGATGGAGGAGCAGTTCTTC. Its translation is CASSGNSMEEQFF.

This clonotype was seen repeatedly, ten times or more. The CDR3 loop reads CASTQTGGPNTEAFF. For the CDR3, the DNA is TGTGCCAGTACCCAAACGGGAGGGCCGAACACTGAAGCTTTCTTT. The rearrangement uses TRBV6-6 and TRBJ1-1; D uncertain. The CDR3 has 15 residues. V was clipped by 9 bases and J by 1 base, with 18 bases between them. CDR1 is MNHNY and CDR2 is SVGAGI in the germline V gene (reference sequence).

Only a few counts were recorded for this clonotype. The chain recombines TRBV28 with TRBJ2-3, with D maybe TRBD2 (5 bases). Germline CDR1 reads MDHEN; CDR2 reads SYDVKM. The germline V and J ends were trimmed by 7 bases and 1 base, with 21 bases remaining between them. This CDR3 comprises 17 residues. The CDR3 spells CASNWWPESLGTDTQYF. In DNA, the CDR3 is TGTGCCAGCAACTGGTGGCCCGAATCACTAGGCACAGATACGCAGTATTTT.

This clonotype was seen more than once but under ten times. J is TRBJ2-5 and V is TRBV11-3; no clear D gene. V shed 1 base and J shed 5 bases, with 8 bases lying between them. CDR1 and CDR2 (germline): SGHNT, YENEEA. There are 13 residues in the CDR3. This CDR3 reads CASSLGPVETQYF. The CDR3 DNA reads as TGTGCCAGCAGCTTAGGGCCGGTTGAGACCCAGTACTTC.

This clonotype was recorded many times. In DNA, the CDR3 is TGTGCCAGCAGTTCCTACCGGACAGTGAACACTGAAGCTTTCTTT. This sequence encodes CASSSYRTVNTEAFF. V is TRBV6-2 or TRBV6-3 and J is TRBJ1-1; D possibly corresponds to TRBD1 (6 bases). The CDR3 covers 15 residues. Germline-derived CDR1 and CDR2 are MNHEY and SVGEGT. Trimming cost V 4 bases and J 0 bases, with 12 bases left between them.

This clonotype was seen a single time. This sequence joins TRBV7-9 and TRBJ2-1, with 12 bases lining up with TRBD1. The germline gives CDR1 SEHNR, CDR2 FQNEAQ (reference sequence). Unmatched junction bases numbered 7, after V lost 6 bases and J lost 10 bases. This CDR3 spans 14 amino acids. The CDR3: CASRGTGGFREQFF. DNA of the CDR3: TGTGCCAGCAGGGGGACAGGGGGCTTCAGGGAGCAGTTCTTC.

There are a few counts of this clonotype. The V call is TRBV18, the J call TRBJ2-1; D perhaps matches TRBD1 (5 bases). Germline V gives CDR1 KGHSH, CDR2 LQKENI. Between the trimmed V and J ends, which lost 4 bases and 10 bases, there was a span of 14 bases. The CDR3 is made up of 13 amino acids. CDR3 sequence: CASSLQRGGEQFF. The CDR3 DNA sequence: TGTGCCAGCTCACTCCAAAGGGGTGGCGAGCAGTTCTTC.

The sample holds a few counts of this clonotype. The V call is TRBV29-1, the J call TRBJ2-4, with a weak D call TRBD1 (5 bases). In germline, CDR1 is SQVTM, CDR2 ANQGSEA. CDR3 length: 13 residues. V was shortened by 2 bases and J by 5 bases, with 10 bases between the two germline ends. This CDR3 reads CSVELARENIQYF. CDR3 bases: TGCAGCGTTGAATTAGCCAGGGAAAACATTCAGTACTTC.

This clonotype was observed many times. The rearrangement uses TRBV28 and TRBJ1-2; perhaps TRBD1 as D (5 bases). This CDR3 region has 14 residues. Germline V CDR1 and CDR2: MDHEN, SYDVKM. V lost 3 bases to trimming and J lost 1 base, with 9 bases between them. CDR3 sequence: CASSLWTSNYGYTF. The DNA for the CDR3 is TGTGCCAGCAGTTTGTGGACAAGTAACTATGGCTACACCTTC.